The TCR beta chain described here comes from a study of T cell changes during pregnancy in multiple sclerosis. V dropped 4 bases and J dropped 0; count of bases not matched to a gene: 6. Germline lookup yields CDR1 SGHVS and CDR2 FQNEAQ. The CDR3 extends over 16 amino acids. This clone showed up just once. Here immunoSEQ multiplex PCR was the method, and the copy in TCRdb shows in-frame clones only, minus some. The data contain more than 35,000 clones, around nine tenths of them seen just once; the ten biggest clones take up 0.75% to 0.9%. The chain carries TRBV7-8 and TRBJ1-3, with 7 bases lining up with TRBD1. The material was CD4+ T cells from peripheral blood mononuclear cells, obtained after pregnancy. This receptor was taken from a female donor in good health, enrolled as a control in a pregnancy study. CDR3 bases: TGTGCCAGCAGCTCGGGACAGATGAGCTCTGGAAACACCATATATTTT. Translated, it gives CASSSGQMSSGNTIYF.